A single sample is the source of the 26 T cell receptor beta chains below, sequenced in a study of T cell responses to AZD1222 COVID-19 vaccine. The protocol was immunoSEQ multiplex PCR, while the TCRdb copy is restricted to in-frame clones and leaves out a portion. This table has around 120,000 clones, about 93% appearing once. The sequenced sample was peripheral blood, obtained 28 days after the second AZD1222 dose. These receptors were obtained from an adult who received the AZD1222 COVID-19 vaccine.

This clone occurred once. V and J are TRBV7-2 and TRBJ2-7; 7 nucleotides line up with TRBD1. The CDR3 length is 14 residues. Germline V gives CDR1 SGHTA, CDR2 FQGNSA. Germline trimming cut 3 bases from V and 3 bases from J; bases unmatched to any gene: 5. The CDR3 sequence: CASSLQQGFYEQYF. In nucleotides, the CDR3 is TGTGCCAGCAGCTTGCAACAGGGGTTCTACGAGCAGTACTTC.

The chain is built from TRBV11-3 and TRBJ1-1; D possibly corresponds to TRBD1 (5 bases). Between the trimmed V and J ends, which lost 5 bases and 1 base, there was a span of 17 bases. This CDR3 has 16 amino acids. Germline V gene data show CDR1 as SGHNT and CDR2 as YENEEA. CDR3 sequence (DNA): TGTGCCAGCAGCGTAAATGGGGGGTTCCCGAACACTGAAGCTTTCTTT. It codes for CASSVNGGFPNTEAFF.

The chain uses TRBV7-9 and TRBJ1-1, with a possible D match to TRBD1 (5 bases). The CDR3 has 16 residues. Trimming removed 6 bases from V and 1 base from J, with 18 bases in between. Germline V CDR1 and CDR2: SEHNR, FQNEAQ (reference sequence). CDR3 residues: CASSYLPGRWNTEAFF. The CDR3 nucleotides are TGTGCCAGCAGTTACCTTCCGGGACGGTGGAACACTGAAGCTTTCTTT. Combining the CDR3 with reference TRBV7-9 and TRBJ1-1 gives the whole variable domain DTGVSQNPRHKITKRGQNVTFRCDPISEHNRLYWYRQTLGQGPEFLTYFQNEAQLEKSRLLSDRFSAERPKGSFSTLEIQRTEQGDSAMYLCASSYLPGRWNTEAFFGQGTRLTVV.

The chain joins TRBV12-3 or TRBV12-4 to TRBJ2-7; D gene ambiguous. V was pared by 4 bases and J by 6 bases, with 10 bases between. This CDR3 region has 12 residues. As DNA, the CDR3 is TGTGCCAGCAGTTCTCAATGGAGCGAGCAGTACTTC. Its protein product is CASSSQWSEQYF.

The V gene is TRBV18, the J gene TRBJ1-2; the D is unclear. V was clipped by 2 bases and J by 4 bases, with 8 bases between them. The CDR3 length is 13 residues. In germline, CDR1 is KGHSH, CDR2 LQKENI. CDR3 in DNA: TGTGCCAGCTCACCAATAAGCTCCTATGGCTACACCTTC. It translates to CASSPISSYGYTF.

V gene TRBV14 combines with J gene TRBJ2-1; 10 bases are a match to TRBD2. J lost 3 bases, V lost 4 bases, and 6 bases had no gene match. Germline V gene lookup returns CDR1 SGHDN and CDR2 FVKESK. The CDR3 length is 16 residues. CDR3 coding DNA: TGTGCCAGCAGCCCTCTAACTAGCGGGGTCTACAATGAGCAGTTCTTC. Translating gives CASSPLTSGVYNEQFF.

The chain has TRBV9 and TRBJ2-7, with D possibly called TRBD1 or TRBD2 (5 bases each). From germline, CDR1 is SGDLS and CDR2 YYNGEE. CDR3 length: 13 amino acids. Trimming removed 4 bases at V and 5 bases at J, with 13 bases between. In DNA, the CDR3 is TGTGCCAGCAGCCCACGCCGAGGGGACGAGCAGTACTTC. Translation: CASSPRRGDEQYF.

The V call is TRBV6-6, the J call TRBJ2-2; D uncertain. Germline CDR1 MNHNY, CDR2 SVGAGI (reference sequence). Trimming removed 2 bases from V and 6 bases from J, with 7 bases in between. CDR3 length equals 13 residues. This CDR3 reads CASSYRLAGELFF. CDR3 nucleotide sequence: TGTGCCAGCAGTTACAGGTTGGCCGGGGAGCTGTTTTTT.

The chain employs TRBV19 and TRBJ2-3; D might be TRBD2 (6 bases). Germline loops: CDR1 LNHDA, CDR2 SQIVND (reference sequence). This CDR3 region has 13 residues. Trimming took off 8 bases at V and 3 bases at J, with 12 bases between the two ends. As DNA, the CDR3 is TGTGCCAGTTCTTACGGGAGTACAGATACGCAGTATTTT. This gives the protein CASSYGSTDTQYF.

The chain joins TRBV30 to TRBJ1-6; maybe TRBD1 (6 bases). Germline CDR1 is GTSNPN and CDR2 is SVGIG (reference sequence). This CDR3 region has 14 residues. Trimming shortened V by 0 bases and J by 5 bases, and 8 bases separated the two germline ends. CDR3 in DNA: TGTGCCTGGAGTGTAGACAGGAATAATTCACCCCTCCACTTT. This encodes CAWSVDRNNSPLHF. Filled out from reference TRBV30 and TRBJ1-6, the complete variable domain reads SQTIHQWPATLVQPVGSPLSLECTVEGTSNPNLYWYRQAAGRGLQLLFYSVGIGQISSEVPQNLSASRPQDRQFILSSKKLLLSDSGFYLCAWSVDRNNSPLHFGNGTRLTVT.

The chain employs TRBV11-2 and TRBJ1-1; no clear D gene. The CDR3 length is 14 residues. Between the trimmed V and J ends, which lost 0 bases and 4 bases, there was a span of 9 bases. The germline CDR1 and CDR2 sequences are SGHAT and FQNNGV. CDR3 DNA sequence: TGTGCCAGCAGCTTAGAGTCGCTTAGCACTGAAGCTTTCTTT. Its translation is CASSLESLSTEAFF.

The V and J genes are TRBV5-8 and TRBJ2-1, with D perhaps matching TRBD2 (6 bases). Germline assignment: CDR1 SGHTS and CDR2 YDEGEE. V shed 4 bases and J shed 4 bases, with 15 bases lying between them. The CDR3 extends over 15 amino acids. CDR3 residues: CASSKSGLRYNEQFF. Here the CDR3 DNA reads TGTGCCAGCAGCAAATCGGGACTCCGATACAATGAGCAGTTCTTC.

The chain joins TRBV7-2 to TRBJ2-5; 11 bases agree with TRBD2. The germline V gene has CDR1 SGHTA and CDR2 FQGNSA. This CDR3 contains 17 residues. Trimming at V came to 5 bases and at J to 1 base, leaving 9 bases not matched to a gene. CDR3 sequence reads: CASSPRGSGGVQETQYF. CDR3 bases: TGTGCCAGCAGCCCTAGGGGTAGCGGGGGGGTCCAAGAGACCCAGTACTTC.

The chain carries TRBV28 and TRBJ1-6; D possibly corresponds to TRBD1 (5 bases). The germline gives CDR1 MDHEN, CDR2 SYDVKM. This CDR3 comprises 13 residues. With 8 bases removed from V and 7 bases from J, the gap between germline ends came to 12 bases. CDR3 amino acids: CASLGRVNSPLHF. DNA of the CDR3: TGTGCCAGCTTGGGGCGGGTCAATTCACCCCTCCACTTT.

V and J are TRBV19 and TRBJ1-1; D gene uncertain. V lost 8 bases to trimming and J lost 4 bases, with 20 bases between them. Germline CDR1 is LNHDA and CDR2 is SQIVND (reference sequence). CDR3 length: 15 residues. CDR3 DNA: TGTGCCAGTTATTTTGGAGTCGGTCGTGGCACTGAAGCTTTCTTT. This translates into CASYFGVGRGTEAFF.

The chain couples TRBV19 to TRBJ2-1; D call uncertain. Trimming left V 6 bases short and J 0 bases short, with 12 bases between. The CDR3 consists of 15 residues. Germline assignment: CDR1 LNHDA and CDR2 SQIVND (reference sequence). The CDR3 sequence: CASSPGPSSYNEQFF. CDR3 DNA sequence: TGTGCCAGTAGCCCCGGACCAAGCTCCTACAATGAGCAGTTCTTC. The full variable domain, rest sourced from reference TRBV19 and TRBJ2-1, is DGGITQSPKYLFRKEGQNVTLSCEQNLNHDAMYWYRQDPGQGLRLIYYSQIVNDFQKGDIAEGYSVSREKKESFPLTVTSAQKNPTAFYLCASSPGPSSYNEQFFGPGTRLTVL.

The chain recombines TRBV15 with TRBJ2-7; tentative D call: TRBD2 (6 bases). This CDR3 region has 16 residues. Germline-derived CDR1 and CDR2 are LNHNV and YYDKDF (reference sequence). V gave up 3 bases and J gave up 0 bases, with 15 bases separating them. CDR3 region: CATSSAPEGSSYEQYF. The CDR3 bases are TGTGCCACCAGCAGCGCACCGGAGGGAAGCTCCTACGAGCAGTACTTC.

The rearrangement links TRBV7-8 to TRBJ1-2, with unresolved D. There are 13 residues in the CDR3. In germline, CDR1 is SGHVS, CDR2 FQNEAQ. Trimming took 10 bases from V and 4 from J, leaving 16 bases between them. The CDR3 DNA reads TGTGCCACTAGTACCGCCGCGTCCTATGGCTACACCTTC. Translation: CATSTAASYGYTF.

The chain links TRBV4-1 to TRBJ1-1, with no clear D. Germline-derived CDR1 and CDR2 are MGHRA and YSYEKL. The CDR3 covers 16 residues. V shed 1 base and J shed 4 bases, with 16 bases lying between them. The CDR3 region has the DNA TGCGCCAGCAGCCAAGGCTCAAGGTCCTTGGGCACTGAAGCTTTCTTT. Its protein is CASSQGSRSLGTEAFF.

V and J are TRBV9 and TRBJ2-7; TRBD2 matches at 8 bases. The germline V gene encodes CDR1 SGDLS and CDR2 YYNGEE. After removal of 3 bases from V and 3 bases from J, the junction contained 5 bases not matched to a gene. This CDR3 region has 14 residues. CDR3 sequence (DNA): TGTGCCAGCAGCGCGGGACTAGATGGCTACGAGCAGTACTTC. Translated: CASSAGLDGYEQYF.

The rearrangement joins TRBV5-4 to TRBJ2-3, with no clear D. The CDR3 is 15 residues long. Trimming pared 2 bases from V and 3 bases from J, leaving 13 bases between. Germline CDR1 is SGHNT and CDR2 is YYREEE (reference sequence). CDR3: CASSLESPFTDTQYF. As DNA, the CDR3 is TGTGCCAGCAGCTTAGAGAGTCCGTTTACAGATACGCAGTATTTT.

The V call is TRBV6-2 or TRBV6-3, the J call TRBJ2-7; 7 bases align to TRBD2. The CDR3 extends over 14 amino acids. Trimming cost V 5 bases and J 2 bases; bases outside gene matches: 6. Germline CDR1 and CDR2: MNHEY and SVGEGT. The CDR3 loop is CASSRSGIAYEQYF. The CDR3 DNA sequence: TGTGCCAGCAGTCGGAGCGGGATAGCCTACGAGCAGTACTTC.

V usage is TRBV19 and J usage is TRBJ2-5; D not resolved. There are 11 residues in the CDR3. CDR1 and CDR2 from the germline V gene are LNHDA and SQIVND (reference sequence). V was clipped by 3 bases and J by 6 bases, with 5 bases between them. The CDR3 loop is CASSIGQTQYF. The CDR3 DNA sequence: TGTGCCAGTAGTATCGGCCAGACCCAGTACTTC.

The chain combines TRBV3-1 (or the pseudogene TRBV3-2) with TRBJ2-2; tentative D call: TRBD1 (6 bases). The V gene's germline CDR1 is LGHDT and CDR2 YNNKEL (reference sequence). This CDR3 spans 16 amino acids. V gave up 1 base and J gave up 4 bases, with 13 bases separating them. DNA of the CDR3: TGTGCCAGCAGCCAAGTGGCAGGGGTGGGCACCGGGGAGCTGTTTTTT. It is translated as CASSQVAGVGTGELFF.

This chain links TRBV2 with TRBJ1-4; D gene unclear. Trimming cost V 2 bases and J 0 bases, with 7 bases left between them. This CDR3 is built from 15 residues. Germline assignment: CDR1 SNHLY and CDR2 FYNNEI. DNA for the CDR3: TGTGCCAGCAGTGAATTACTCGCAACTAATGAAAAACTGTTTTTT. Translated: CASSELLATNEKLFF.

The chain joins TRBV6-2 or TRBV6-3 to TRBJ1-2, with TRBD1 as a possible D gene (5 bases). Trimming stripped 2 bases from V and 3 bases from J, with 13 bases between. Germline loops: CDR1 MNHEY, CDR2 SVGEGT. The CDR3 totals 15 residues. Here the CDR3 reads CASSYGGSRDYGYTF. The CDR3 DNA reads as TGTGCCAGCAGTTACGGGGGTTCACGGGACTATGGCTACACCTTC.